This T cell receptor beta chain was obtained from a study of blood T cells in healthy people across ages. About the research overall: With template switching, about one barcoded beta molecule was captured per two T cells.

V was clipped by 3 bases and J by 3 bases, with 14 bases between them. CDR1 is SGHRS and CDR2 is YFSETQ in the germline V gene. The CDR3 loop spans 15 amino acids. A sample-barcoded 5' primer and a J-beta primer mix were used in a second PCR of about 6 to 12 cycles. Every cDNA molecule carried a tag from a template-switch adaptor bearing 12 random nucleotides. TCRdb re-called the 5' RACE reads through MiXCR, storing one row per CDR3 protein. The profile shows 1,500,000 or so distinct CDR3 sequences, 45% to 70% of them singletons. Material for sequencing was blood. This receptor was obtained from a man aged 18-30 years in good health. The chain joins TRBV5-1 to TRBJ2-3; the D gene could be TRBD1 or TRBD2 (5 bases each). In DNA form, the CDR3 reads TGCGCCAGCAGCTGGGGCGGGCGCATGACAGATACGCAGTATTTT. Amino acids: CASSWGGRMTDTQYF.